This T cell receptor beta chain came from a study of blood T cell repertoires in COVID-19. This clone has only a few counts. Clones were sequenced by immunoSEQ multiplex PCR, and TCRdb holds only the in-frame ones, with some missing. The table has around 140,000 clones, around 87% seen once; the top ten hold about 11%. CDR1 is SGHRS and CDR2 is YFSETQ in the germline V gene. The V end was cut by 4 bases, the J end by 8 bases, with 15 bases between. The CDR3 loop spans 13 amino acids. Sequenced sample: PBMCs or T cells enriched from blood (not recorded which). This receptor was taken from a man aged 60 to 75 who had recovered from COVID-19. The chain recombines TRBV5-1 with TRBJ1-2; perhaps TRBD1 as D (6 bases). This CDR3 reads CASSPAGGGGYTF. The CDR3, as DNA: TGCGCCAGCAGCCCAGCGGGGGGCGGGGGCTACACCTTC.